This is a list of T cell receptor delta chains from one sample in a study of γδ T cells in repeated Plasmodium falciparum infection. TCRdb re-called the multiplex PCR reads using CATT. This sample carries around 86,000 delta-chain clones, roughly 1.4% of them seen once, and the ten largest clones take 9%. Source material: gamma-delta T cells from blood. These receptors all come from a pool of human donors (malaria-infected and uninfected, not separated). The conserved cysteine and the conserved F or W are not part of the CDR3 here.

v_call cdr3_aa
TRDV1 ALGELHPTPDGGYDPDKLI
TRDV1 ALGEPHYFWGDYTDKLI
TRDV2 ACDILGDTFWDTRQMF
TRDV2 ACDSGTALSSWDTRQMF
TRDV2 ACDTGWGIRSSWDTRQMF
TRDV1 ALGELGARHHTGGAPTDKLI
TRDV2 ACDILRGGGYGTDKLI
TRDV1 ALGEHRNLRRNWGNPWTDKLI
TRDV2 ACDPILGDTSVRRLI
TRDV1 ALGGYLLGDYTDKLI
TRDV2 AYDTDTGGYSWDTRQMF
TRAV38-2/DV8 ALYPLTGGYGTDKLI
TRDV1 ALGDPPVMDTDKLI
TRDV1 ALGEPLFLPGVGDTRYDKLI